The present TCR beta chain was sequenced within a study of control samples from healthy donors and cancer patients. Measured with immunoSEQ multiplex PCR; TCRdb has only the in-frame clones, and not every one. The repertoire holds about 110,000 clones, with 88% as singletons. With 6 bases clipped from V and 4 bases from J, the junction kept 5 bases outside the gene matches. The CDR3 runs 13 residues. CDR1 SGHTS and CDR2 YDEGEE come from the germline V gene. The chain has TRBV5-8 and TRBJ2-7; 9 nucleotides match TRBD1. Sample: PBMCs. The sequence came from a woman in her sixties or seventies with lung cancer. The CDR3: CASIGQGSYEQYF. CDR3 in DNA: TGTGCCAGCATCGGACAGGGGAGTTACGAGCAGTACTTC.